This T cell receptor beta chain is drawn from a study of follicular helper T cells after annual influenza vaccination. Data came from immunoSEQ multiplex PCR; TCRdb stores just in-frame clones and leaves some out. The sample includes around 25,000 clones, approximately 80% of them seen just once. Time point here: 2014-2015 season, pre-vaccination. Non-naive CD4+CXCR5+PD-1+ cTfh were sorted into ICOS+CD38+ and ICOS-CD38- fractions. The CDR3 covers 17 residues. Germline CDR1 reads LNHDA; CDR2 reads SQIVND (reference sequence). Unmatched junction bases numbered 11, after V lost 8 bases and J lost 1 base.

This receptor was obtained from an adult who received the influenza vaccine. The rearrangement uses TRBV19 and TRBJ2-7; 13 bases map to TRBD2. The sample consisted of CXCR5+ CD38- circulating T follicular helper cells from blood, taken on the day of influenza vaccination. This sample's subset: circulating Tfh, non-naive CD4+CXCR5+PD-1+ (ICOS+CD38+ or ICOS-CD38-). The CDR3 region is CASQRTSGGRRSYEQYF. The CDR3 DNA follows: TGTGCCAGTCAGAGGACTAGCGGGGGAAGAAGATCCTACGAGCAGTACTTC. The full variable domain, its missing parts supplied by reference TRBV19 and TRBJ2-7, is DGGITQSPKYLFRKEGQNVTLSCEQNLNHDAMYWYRQDPGQGLRLIYYSQIVNDFQKGDIAEGYSVSREKKESFPLTVTSAQKNPTAFYLCASQRTSGGRRSYEQYFGPGTRLTVT.